The rows below give T cell receptor beta chains drawn from one sample of a study of cytomegalovirus exposure and HLA in healthy donors. Using immunoSEQ multiplex PCR, the repertoire was profiled, and TCRdb retains in-frame clones only, with some absent. The sample yields roughly 120,000 clones, roughly 78% seen once. Sequencing was done on a sample of PBMCs. Receptor source: a man aged 25 to 45 in good health and CMV-seronegative. Both conserved end residues are part of each CDR3.

v_call cdr3_aa
TRBV27 CASSFGGANEQFF
TRBV27 CASRPGLAGEQYF
TRBV5-1 CASSFGQGAEAFF
TRBV6-5 CASTNRGTSGNTIYF
TRBV2 CASSGSGSSYNEQFF
TRBV5-1 CASSLGLQGRRQPQHF
TRBV7-9 CASSPFGLAGSSYNEQFF
TRBV7-2 CASSYTGQGANEKLFF
TRBV6-5 CASSYSSGGNSYEQYF
TRBV7-8 CASSLVVWAGNQPQHF
TRBV5-4 CASSPSGTSAEQYF
TRBV5-1 CASSLGLAGGVSYEQYF
TRBV4-1 CASSQGTVNFEQYF
TRBV5-6 CASSWRFTGRVETQYF
TRBV5-6 CASSLDIIGELFF
TRBV11-2 CASSLTQETQYF
TRBV7-8 CASSLSLDRVVLSGNTIYF
TRBV15 CATSPGMSGRYNEQFF
TRBV7-2 CASSTRRLAGAEQYF
TRBV7-2 CASSFEGTGSKVQNF
TRBV5-1 CASSAGDREYSNQPQHF
TRBV4-1 CASSQALRGQGNFYEQYF
TRBV7-9 CSSSFQGSEAFF
TRBV6-5 CASSEQENTEAFF
TRBV2 CASSEAEFLASFYEQYF
TRBV29-1 CSAAQTGLAGYPF
TRBV6-5 CASSYSTSRETQYF
TRBV5-1 CASSGSGGYGEQYF
TRBV5-4 CASSFKLAHNEQFF
TRBV18 CASSPVQGALGKLFF
TRBV7-9 CASSTSSGRPYEQYF
TRBV19 CASSIWGGVNTEAFF
TRBV5-6 CASSPGTGEDYGYTF
TRBV7-8 CASSLPGGLGGYTF
TRBV28 CASKAFNSYEQYF
TRBV29-1 CSVEASNYGYTF
TRBV7-6 CASSFGSSGNYEQYF
TRBV7-3 CASSLEVRGSTDTQYF
TRBV6-1 CASTLAPGTDTQYF
TRBV5-1 CASSLGTRSGDEQFF
TRBV27 CASSLYRGRDGYTF
TRBV6-5 CASIGGPSYNEQFF
TRBV6-1 CASSEFQVAAGVVYEQYF
TRBV19 CASSIFGFPGEQYF
TRBV7-8 CASSLDGTAGEKLFF
TRBV29-1 CSTTGGIHTEAFF
TRBV15 CATSRDIGSRSNQPQHF
TRBV6-1 CASSDSWDTQYF
TRBV7-9 CASSSRPQETQYF
TRBV7-2 CASSSGLGISSTDTQYF
TRBV28 CASSQTGLADSTDTQYF
TRBV6-5 CASSRQSSYEQYF
TRBV11-1 CASSFSSNQPQHF
TRBV27 CASRPSRAGDNEQFF
TRBV2 CASIGTSGSRRTDTQYF
TRBV6-1 CASTKTRVETQYF
TRBV10-3 CAITTTSGATGELFF
TRBV15 CATRVGLAGHNEQFF
TRBV7-2 CASSLVSEANYGYTF